This T cell receptor beta chain was observed in a study of OX40 agonist ivuxolimab in advanced cancers. Profiled with immunoSEQ multiplex PCR; TCRdb holds only in-frame clones, not every one. The sample has about 46,000 clones, roughly 91% seen once; the top ten hold over 4.5%. There are 16 residues in the CDR3. Germline-derived CDR1 and CDR2 are MNHEY and SMNVEV (reference sequence). Trimming left V 1 base short and J 0 bases short, with 11 bases between. The sequence was obtained from an adult with an advanced solid tumor such as melanoma, head and neck, liver or kidney cancer. The sequences come from CD4+ or CD8+ T cells sorted from blood, collected in a trial of the OX40 agonist ivuxolimab. The chain is built from TRBV27 and TRBJ2-3; weak D call: TRBD2 (6 bases). The DNA of the CDR3 is TGTGCCAGCAGTTTATATGCCGGAGGGAGCACAGATACGCAGTATTTT. Translated: CASSLYAGGSTDTQYF.